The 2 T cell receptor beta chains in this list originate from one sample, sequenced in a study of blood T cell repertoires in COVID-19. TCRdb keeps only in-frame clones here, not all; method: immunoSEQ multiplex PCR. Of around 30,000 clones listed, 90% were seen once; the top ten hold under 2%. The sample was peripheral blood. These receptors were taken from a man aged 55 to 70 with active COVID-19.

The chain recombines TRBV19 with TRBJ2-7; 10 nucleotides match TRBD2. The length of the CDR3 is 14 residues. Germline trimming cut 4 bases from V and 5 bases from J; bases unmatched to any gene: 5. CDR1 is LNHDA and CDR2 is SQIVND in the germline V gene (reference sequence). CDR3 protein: CASSRSSGGHEQYF. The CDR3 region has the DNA TGTGCCAGTAGTAGGTCTAGCGGGGGTCACGAGCAGTACTTC.

DNA of the CDR3: TGCAGCGTTGGGGGACTAGCGGGGCGGAGCTCCTACGAGCAGTACTTC. This encodes CSVGGLAGRSSYEQYF. The V and J genes are TRBV29-1 and TRBJ2-7; TRBD2 matches at 13 bases. V lost 4 bases and J lost 0; bases outside the gene matches: 6. CDR3 length: 16 amino acids. Germline loops: CDR1 SQVTM, CDR2 ANQGSEA.